This entry lists 9 T cell receptor beta chains sequenced from one sample in a study of CD8+CD57+ T cells in acquired aplastic anemia. The template used for profiling TCR beta VDJ and CDR3 was genomic DNA. TCRdb reprocessed the reads via MiXCR and lists one record per CDR3 protein. The table lists some 240,000 distinct CDR3 sequences, around 32% of them singletons. Sequences were obtained from sorted CD4+, CD8+, or CD8+CD57+ T cells (not recorded which) from PBMCs. The receptors stem from a human donor in good health, serving as a control.

Many counts were recorded for this clonotype. The CDR3 loop reads CASSPDWYNEQFF. In DNA, the CDR3 is TGTGCCAGCAGCCCCGACTGGTACAATGAGCAGTTCTTC. The gene calls are TRBV14 and TRBJ2-1; D remains ambiguous. Germline CDR1 SGHDN, CDR2 FVKESK. V lost 4 bases to trimming and J lost 4 bases, with 8 bases between them. This CDR3 has 13 amino acids.

This clonotype was counted at least ten times. The gene calls are TRBV7-9 and TRBJ2-5; 8 bases map to TRBD1. V was pared by 7 bases and J by 2 bases, with 6 bases of the junction left unmatched. The CDR3 extends over 14 amino acids. The germline V gene encodes CDR1 SEHNR and CDR2 FQNEAQ (reference sequence). Here the CDR3 reads CASNGQGTQETQYF. DNA of the CDR3: TGTGCCAGCAACGGACAGGGAACACAAGAGACCCAGTACTTC.

The chain is built from TRBV24-1 and TRBJ1-5; D is perhaps TRBD1 (6 bases). V was cut by 4 bases and J by 14 bases, with 14 bases left in between. The CDR3 spans 12 residues. CDR1 is KGHDR and CDR2 is SFDVKD in the germline V gene. The CDR3 DNA reads as TGTGCCACCAGTGAGGGACAATACTACGAGCATTTT. Translation: CATSEGQYYEHF.

This clonotype occurred many times. The chain has TRBV20-1 and TRBJ2-1; D unresolved. Per the germline V gene, CDR1 is DFQATT and CDR2 is SNEGSKA (reference sequence). Deletions cut 2 bases from V and 7 bases from J, with 3 bases between. This CDR3 is 10 amino acids long. The CDR3 region is CSARNNEQFF. The DNA of the CDR3 is TGCAGTGCTAGAAATAATGAGCAGTTCTTC.

The chain has TRBV20-1 and TRBJ2-7; D is possibly TRBD2 (5 bases). There are 15 residues in the CDR3. From germline, CDR1 is DFQATT and CDR2 SNEGSKA (reference sequence). V was shortened by 0 bases and J by 3 bases, with 15 bases between the two germline ends. CDR3 residues: CSARDGNVAGYEQYF. CDR3 sequence (DNA): TGCAGTGCTAGAGACGGGAATGTAGCTGGCTACGAGCAGTACTTC.

This clonotype has ten or more counts. The chain couples TRBV25-1 to TRBJ2-7, with D possibly being TRBD1 (6 bases). V shed 3 bases and J shed 7 bases, with 19 bases lying between them. CDR3 length: 15 amino acids. In germline, CDR1 is MGHDK, CDR2 SYGVNS. The DNA for the CDR3 is TGTGCCAGCAGTGAGACATCAGGGGTAAACTGGGAGCAGTACTTC. Its protein is CASSETSGVNWEQYF.

This clonotype was picked up many times. This chain links TRBV19 with TRBJ1-2, with 8 nucleotides matching TRBD1. V was pared by 2 bases and J by 4 bases, with 9 bases of the junction left unmatched. This CDR3 has 16 amino acids. Germline CDR1 LNHDA, CDR2 SQIVND (reference sequence). The CDR3 here is CASSITQGAGRYGYTF. CDR3 in DNA: TGTGCCAGTAGTATAACGCAGGGGGCAGGTCGCTATGGCTACACCTTC.

This clonotype was detected ten times or more. The chain carries TRBV25-1 and TRBJ2-7; a weak D match, TRBD1 (5 bases). Germline CDR1 MGHDK, CDR2 SYGVNS. The CDR3 contains 17 residues. Deletions cut 1 base from V and 2 bases from J, with 18 bases between. CDR3 DNA sequence: TGTGCCAGCAGTGAATCCGCTCACCGTGTGGGGCCCTACGAGCAGTACTTC. Amino acids: CASSESAHRVGPYEQYF.

Comments on this clonotype: A read error is possible here, since a much larger clone lies one base away. This chain joins TRBV11-1 and TRBJ2-1; 9 bases map to TRBD1. The germline CDR1 and CDR2 sequences are SGHAT and FQDESV (reference sequence). The CDR3 runs 15 residues. In DNA, the CDR3 is TGTGCCAGCAGCTCGTACCGGGACAGGGCCAATGAGCAGCTCTTC. This codes for CASSSYRDRANEQLF.